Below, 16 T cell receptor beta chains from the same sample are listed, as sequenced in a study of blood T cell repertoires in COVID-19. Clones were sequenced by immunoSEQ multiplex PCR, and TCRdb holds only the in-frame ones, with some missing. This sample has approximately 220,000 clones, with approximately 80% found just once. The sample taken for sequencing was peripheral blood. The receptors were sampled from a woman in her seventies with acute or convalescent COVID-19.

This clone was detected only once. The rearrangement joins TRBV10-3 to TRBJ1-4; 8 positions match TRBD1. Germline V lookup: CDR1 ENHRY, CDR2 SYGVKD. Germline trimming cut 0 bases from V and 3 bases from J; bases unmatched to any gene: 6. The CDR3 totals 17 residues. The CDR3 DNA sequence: TGTGCCATCAGTGAGTCGAGACAGGGGTTGTCTAATGAAAAACTGTTTTTT. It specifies CAISESRQGLSNEKLFF.

The CDR3 sequence is CASNRENTGELFF. The DNA of the CDR3 is TGTGCCAGCAACAGGGAGAACACCGGGGAGCTGTTTTTT. The rearrangement uses TRBV2 and TRBJ2-2, with a weak D call TRBD1 (6 bases). This CDR3 has 13 amino acids. Trimming shortened V by 7 bases and J by 1 base, and 7 bases separated the two germline ends. The germline CDR1 and CDR2 sequences are SNHLY and FYNNEI.

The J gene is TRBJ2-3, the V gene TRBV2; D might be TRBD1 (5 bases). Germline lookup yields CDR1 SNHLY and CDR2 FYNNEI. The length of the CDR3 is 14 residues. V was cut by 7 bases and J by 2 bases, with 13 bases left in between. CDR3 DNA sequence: TGTGCCAGCAATACGAAACAGGACACAGATACGCAGTATTTT. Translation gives CASNTKQDTDTQYF. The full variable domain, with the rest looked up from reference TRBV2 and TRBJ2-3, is EPEVTQTPSHQVTQMGQEVILRCVPISNHLYFYWYRQILGQKVEFLVSFYNNEISEKSEIFDDQFSVERPDGSNFTLKIRSTKLEDSAMYFCASNTKQDTDTQYFGPGTRLTVL.

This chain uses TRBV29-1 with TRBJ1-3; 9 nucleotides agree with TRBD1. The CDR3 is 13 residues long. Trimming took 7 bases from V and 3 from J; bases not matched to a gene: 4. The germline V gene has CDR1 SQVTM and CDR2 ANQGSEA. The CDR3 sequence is CSAGTGFGNTIYF. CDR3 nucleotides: TGCAGCGCCGGGACAGGGTTTGGAAACACCATATATTTT.

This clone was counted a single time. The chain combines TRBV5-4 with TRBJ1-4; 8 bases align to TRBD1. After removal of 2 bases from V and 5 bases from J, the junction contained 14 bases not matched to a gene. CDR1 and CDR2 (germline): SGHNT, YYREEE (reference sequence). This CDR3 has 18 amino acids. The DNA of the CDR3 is TGTGCCAGCAGCTTCGCGCAGGGGGCCGTTTTTACCAATGAAAAACTGTTTTTT. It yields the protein CASSFAQGAVFTNEKLFF.

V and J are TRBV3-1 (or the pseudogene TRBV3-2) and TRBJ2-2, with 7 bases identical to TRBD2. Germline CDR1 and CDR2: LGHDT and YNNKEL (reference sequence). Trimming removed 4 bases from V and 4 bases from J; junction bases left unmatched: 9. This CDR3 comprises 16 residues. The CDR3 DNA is TGTGCCAGCAGCCTGGGACTAACGGGGGTCACCGGGGAGCTGTTTTTT. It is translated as CASSLGLTGVTGELFF.

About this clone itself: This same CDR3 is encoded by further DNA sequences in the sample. CDR3 bases: TGTGCCAGCAGCGTAGGGGGAGGATCCTACAATGAGCAGTTCTTC. Protein sequence: CASSVGGGSYNEQFF. The V gene is TRBV9, the J gene TRBJ2-1; possibly TRBD2 for D (6 bases). Germline values: CDR1 SGDLS, CDR2 YYNGEE. The CDR3 consists of 15 residues. Deletions cut 0 bases from V and 1 base from J, with 8 bases between. Complete variable domain (other parts from reference TRBV9 and TRBJ2-1): DSGVTQTPKHLITATGQRVTLRCSPRSGDLSVYWYQQSLDQGLQFLIQYYNGEERAKGNILERFSAQQFPDLHSELNLSSLELGDSALYFCASSVGGGSYNEQFFGPGTRLTVL.

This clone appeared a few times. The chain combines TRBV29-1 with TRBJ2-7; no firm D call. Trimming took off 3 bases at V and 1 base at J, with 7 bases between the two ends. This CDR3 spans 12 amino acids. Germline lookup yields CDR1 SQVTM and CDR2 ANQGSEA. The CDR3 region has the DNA TGCAGCGTTGATTCCGGGTCCTACGAGCAGTACTTC. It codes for CSVDSGSYEQYF.

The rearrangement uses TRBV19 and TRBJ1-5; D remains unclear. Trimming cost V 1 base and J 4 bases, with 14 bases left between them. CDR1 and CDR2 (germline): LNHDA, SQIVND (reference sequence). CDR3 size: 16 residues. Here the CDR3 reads CASSIGEVFLNQPQHF. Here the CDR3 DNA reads TGTGCCAGTAGTATAGGCGAGGTTTTCCTAAATCAGCCCCAGCATTTT.

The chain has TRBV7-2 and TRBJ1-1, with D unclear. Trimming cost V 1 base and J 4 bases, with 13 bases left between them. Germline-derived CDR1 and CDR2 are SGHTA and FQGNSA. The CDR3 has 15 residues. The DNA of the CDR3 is TGTGCCAGCAGCTTAGTGGCCGGGGAGGGCACTGAAGCTTTCTTT. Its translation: CASSLVAGEGTEAFF.

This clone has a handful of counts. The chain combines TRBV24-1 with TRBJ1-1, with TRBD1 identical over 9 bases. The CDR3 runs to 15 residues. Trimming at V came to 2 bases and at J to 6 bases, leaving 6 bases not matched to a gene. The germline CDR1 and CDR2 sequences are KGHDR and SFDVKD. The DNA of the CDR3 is TGTGCCACCAGTGATTCGGGACAGGGAAAGGCTGAAGCTTTCTTT. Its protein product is CATSDSGQGKAEAFF.

CDR3 protein: CASSLGGQGFAKNIQYF. The CDR3 nucleotides are TGTGCCAGCAGCCTAGGAGGTCAGGGATTCGCCAAAAACATTCAGTACTTC. The genes are TRBV7-6 and TRBJ2-4; D might be TRBD1 or TRBD2, each matching 5 bases. Germline V CDR1 and CDR2: SGHVS, FNYEAQ. V dropped 5 bases and J dropped 1 base, with 18 bases sitting between them. This CDR3 is built from 17 residues.

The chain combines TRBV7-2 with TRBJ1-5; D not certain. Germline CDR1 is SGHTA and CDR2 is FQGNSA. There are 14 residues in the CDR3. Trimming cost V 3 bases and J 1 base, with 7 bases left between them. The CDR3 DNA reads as TGTGCCAGCAGCTTCGGGGTCAGCAATCAGCCCCAGCATTTT. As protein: CASSFGVSNQPQHF.

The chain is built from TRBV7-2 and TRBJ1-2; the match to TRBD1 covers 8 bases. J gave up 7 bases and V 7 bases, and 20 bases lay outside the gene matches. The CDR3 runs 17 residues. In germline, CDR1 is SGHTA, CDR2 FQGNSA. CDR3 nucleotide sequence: TGTGCCAGCACCAACGGACAGGGCCTTTATAAAGCGGGTGGCTACACCTTC. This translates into CASTNGQGLYKAGGYTF.

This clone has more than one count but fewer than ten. DNA for the CDR3: TGTGCCAGCAGTTTAGGAGCTGCCGGGGAGCTGTTTTTT. This gives the protein CASSLGAAGELFF. The chain recombines TRBV12-3 or TRBV12-4 with TRBJ2-2; D is undetermined. This CDR3 has 13 residues. Trimming removed 1 base from V and 6 bases from J, with 6 bases in between.

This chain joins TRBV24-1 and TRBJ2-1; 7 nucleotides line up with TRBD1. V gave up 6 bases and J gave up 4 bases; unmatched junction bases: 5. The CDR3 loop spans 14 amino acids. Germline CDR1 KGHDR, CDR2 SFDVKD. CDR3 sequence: CATSLTGPYNEQFF. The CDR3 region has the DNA TGTGCCACCAGTTTGACAGGGCCTTACAATGAGCAGTTCTTC.